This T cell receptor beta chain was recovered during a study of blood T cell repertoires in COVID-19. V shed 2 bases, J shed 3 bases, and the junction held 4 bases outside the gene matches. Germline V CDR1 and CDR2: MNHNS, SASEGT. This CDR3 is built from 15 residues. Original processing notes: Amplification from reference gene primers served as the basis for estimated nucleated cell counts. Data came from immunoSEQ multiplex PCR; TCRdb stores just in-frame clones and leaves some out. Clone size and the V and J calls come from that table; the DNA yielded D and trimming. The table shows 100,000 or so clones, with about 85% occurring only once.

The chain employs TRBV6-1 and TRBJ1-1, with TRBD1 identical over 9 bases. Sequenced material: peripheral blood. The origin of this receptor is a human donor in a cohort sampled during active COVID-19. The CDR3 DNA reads TGTGCCAGCAGTGAATCGACAGGGGGGGACACTGAAGCTTTCTTT. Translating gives CASSESTGGDTEAFF.